This section outlines one TCR beta chain sequence together with its context. The antigen is unknown. The record originates from a study of early T cells in non-severe SARS-CoV-2 infection. Looking at the study overall: RNA in bulk from unsorted whole blood was sequenced, and chains were unpaired.

Germline loops: CDR1 KGHSH, CDR2 LQKENI. Trimming pared 5 bases from V and 14 bases from J, leaving 17 bases between. The CDR3 length is 12 residues. Notes on the study in general: Private and CD4 specificities were missed by VDJdb matching, which favored anti-spike CD8 responses.

Attached unique molecular identifiers marked individual cDNA molecules. In TCRdb, the 5' RACE reads were re-called with MiXCR into one record per CDR3 protein. The sample shows nearly 90,000 distinct CDR3 sequences, approximately 15% of them seen only once. The sequencing sample was made of whole blood. The sequence came from an adult who was a healthcare worker with PCR-confirmed SARS-CoV-2 infection or an uninfected control (not recorded which). V is TRBV18 and J is TRBJ2-3; a weak D match, TRBD2 (6 bases). The CDR3 sequence is CASSRWGDTAYF. The CDR3 DNA is TGTGCCAGCTCAAGATGGGGGGATACTGCGTATTTT.